A few counts support the clone carrying this T cell receptor beta chain. The antigen is undetermined. TCRdb reprocessed the 5' RACE reads via MiXCR and lists one record per CDR3 protein. The sample has around 210,000 distinct CDR3 sequences, 7% to 10% seen once. This sample stems from a study of CD8 T cells in ankylosing spondylitis. Study-wide findings and caveats: Typical of ankylosing spondylitis blood, it appeared, was a TCR beta motif of under 10 highly homologous variants.

The CDR3 runs 16 residues. V lost 7 bases and J lost 0; bases outside the gene matches: 6. Germline-derived CDR1 and CDR2 are MNHEY and SVGEGT. The chain joins TRBV6-2 or TRBV6-3 to TRBJ1-3, with 10 nucleotides matching TRBD1. The material sequenced was blood, either unsorted or a sorted T cell fraction (not recorded which). The clonotype comes from a female donor with ankylosing spondylitis or in good health (not recorded which). The CDR3 DNA follows: TGTGCCAGCACCCATCGGACAGGGGGCTCTGGAAACACCATATATTTT. This translates into CASTHRTGGSGNTIYF.